The TCR beta chain under discussion was sequenced for a study of Ad26.COV2.S vaccination and SARS-CoV-2 variants. Profiling relied on immunoSEQ multiplex PCR, and the TCRdb table lists in-frame clones only, not all of them. This sample carries over 85,000 clones, 60% to 85% of them seen once, and the ten largest clones take 17%. Sample: peripheral blood, taken after recovery from COVID-19. This receptor was taken from a human donor who had recovered from COVID-19.

Here the CDR3 reads CASTLVGRYGYTF. The CDR3 coding sequence is TGTGCCAGCACCTTGGTGGGCCGGTATGGCTACACCTTC. The gene calls are TRBV7-2 and TRBJ1-2; D is unclear. V gave up 7 bases and J gave up 5 bases, with 14 bases separating them. The CDR3 is 13 amino acids. Germline loops: CDR1 SGHTA, CDR2 FQGNSA.